Given below is one T cell receptor (beta chain) in context. Its antigen is not known. The source of the sample is a study of beta chain features in type 1 diabetes. Broader study findings: Relative to healthy donors, patients appeared to have naive, central memory and Treg TCRB repertoires that were more similar.

All of the isolated RNA was reverse transcribed, so expressed TCRB transcripts were sequenced. The repertoire was sequenced with immunoSEQ multiplex PCR; TCRdb's copy has only in-frame clones and lacks some. The table includes approximately 200,000 clones, 9.6% detected once. Deletions cut 4 bases from V and 5 bases from J, with 17 bases between. Germline V gene lookup returns CDR1 SGHNT and CDR2 YYREEE (reference sequence). CDR3 length: 15 residues. Sorting of CD4+ naive, central memory, regulatory and stem cell-like memory cells was performed via CD45RO/CCR7/CD25/CD127/CD95/CD27. The material sequenced was naive CD4+ T cells from blood. The chain is built from TRBV5-4 and TRBJ2-3, with D tentatively TRBD1 (5 bases). This clonotype was sampled from a woman in her late teens or twenties in good health. The CDR3 loop reads CASSPVLSGQDTQYF. CDR3 in DNA: TGTGCCAGCAGCCCGGTGTTGTCAGGGCAAGATACGCAGTATTTT.